The entry below describes one TCR beta chain. The antigen is not known. Clones were sequenced by immunoSEQ multiplex PCR, and TCRdb holds only the in-frame ones, with some missing. The profile shows more than 50,000 clones, around 86% of them singletons. The CDR3 length is 16 residues. Trimming cost V 3 bases and J 7 bases, with 23 bases left between them. Germline assignment: CDR1 SGHNT and CDR2 YYREEE (reference sequence). The time point: baseline, week 1 (first vaccination visit). The sample's treatment: pre-vaccination baseline after standard-of-care therapy. New WHO grade 3 or 4 IDH1-mutant, ATRX-lost astrocytomas were present in all donors. This entry comes from a study of a mutant IDH1 vaccine in newly diagnosed glioma. Study overall: Treated patients, about 60% male and roughly 40% female, averaged roughly 40 years of age.

General study results and limits: Pseudoprogression apparently lacked any relation to changes in top peripheral T cell clonotypes.

The source of this sequence is a man younger than 40 with glioma. Sequencing was performed on PBMCs, taken from a glioma patient treated with radiotherapy, temozolomide or both. This chain connects TRBV5-4 to TRBJ2-7; D might be TRBD1 (6 bases). DNA for the CDR3: TGTGCCAGCAGCTCTATGCTTGGGGGCCCTACGAGGGAGCAGTACTTC. It codes for CASSSMLGGPTREQYF.